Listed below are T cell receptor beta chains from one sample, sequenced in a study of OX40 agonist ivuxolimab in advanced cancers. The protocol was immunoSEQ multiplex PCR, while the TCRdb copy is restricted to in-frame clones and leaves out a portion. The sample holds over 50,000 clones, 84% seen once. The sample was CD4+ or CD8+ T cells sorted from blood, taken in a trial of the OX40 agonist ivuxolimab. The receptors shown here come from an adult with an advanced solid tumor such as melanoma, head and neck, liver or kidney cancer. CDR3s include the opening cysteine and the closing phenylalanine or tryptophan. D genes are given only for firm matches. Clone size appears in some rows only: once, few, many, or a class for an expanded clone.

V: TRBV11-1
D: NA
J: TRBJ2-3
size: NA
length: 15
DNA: TGTGCCAGCAGCCATCGGGACTTGAGGGCAGATACGCAGTATTTT
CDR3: CASSHRDLRADTQYF

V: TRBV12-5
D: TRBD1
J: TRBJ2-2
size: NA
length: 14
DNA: TGTGCTAGTGGTGGACAGGGGATCACCGGGGAGCTGTTTTTT
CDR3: CASGGQGITGELFF

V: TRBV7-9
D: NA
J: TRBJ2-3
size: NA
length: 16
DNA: TGTGCCAGCAGCCATTCACGACAGGATACTACAGATACGCAGTATTTT
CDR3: CASSHSRQDTTDTQYF

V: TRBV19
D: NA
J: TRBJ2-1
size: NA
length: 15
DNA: TGTGCCAGTAGTATCGGCGGCATGGGTATAAATGAGCAGTTCTTC
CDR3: CASSIGGMGINEQFF

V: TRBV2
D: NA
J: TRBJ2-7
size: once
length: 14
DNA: TGTGCCAGCAGTGATCGCCCTAGCGATTACGAGCAGTACTTC
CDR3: CASSDRPSDYEQYF

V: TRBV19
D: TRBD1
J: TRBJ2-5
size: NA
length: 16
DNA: TGTGCCAGTAGTGCTGCGGGACAGGGGGGGCAAGAGACCCAGTACTTC
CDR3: CASSAAGQGGQETQYF

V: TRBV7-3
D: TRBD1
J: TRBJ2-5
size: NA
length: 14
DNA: TGTGCCAGCAGCCAAGGACAGGCTAGGGAGACCCAGTACTTC
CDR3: CASSQGQARETQYF

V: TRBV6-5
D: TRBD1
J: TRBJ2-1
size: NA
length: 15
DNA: TGTGCCAGCAGTTTGACAGGGCCGGCCAACAATGAGCAGTTCTTC
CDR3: CASSLTGPANNEQFF

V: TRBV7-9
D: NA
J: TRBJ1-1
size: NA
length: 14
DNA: TGTGCCAGCAGCTTCGGGGGCGGGGACACTGAAGCTTTCTTT
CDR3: CASSFGGGDTEAFF

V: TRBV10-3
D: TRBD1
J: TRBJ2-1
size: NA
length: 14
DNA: TGTGCCATCCGACCGGGACAGGGAGGCGATGAGCAGTTCTTC
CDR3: CAIRPGQGGDEQFF

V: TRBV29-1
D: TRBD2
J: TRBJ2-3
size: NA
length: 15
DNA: TGCAGCGGTTCTAGCGGGAGTGCAAACACAGATACGCAGTATTTT
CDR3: CSGSSGSANTDTQYF

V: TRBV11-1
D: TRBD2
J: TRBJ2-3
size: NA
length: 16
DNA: TGTGCCAGCAGACCACTAGCGGGAGGACGGGCAGATACGCAGTATTTT
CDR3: CASRPLAGGRADTQYF

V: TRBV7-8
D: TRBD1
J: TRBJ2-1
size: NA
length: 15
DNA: TGTGCCAGCAGCTTGGGGGACAGCCCCTACAATGAGCAGTTCTTC
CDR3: CASSLGDSPYNEQFF

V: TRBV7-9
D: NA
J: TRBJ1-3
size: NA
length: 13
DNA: TGTGCCAGCAGCCAGCAGATACGAAACACCATATATTTT
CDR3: CASSQQIRNTIYF

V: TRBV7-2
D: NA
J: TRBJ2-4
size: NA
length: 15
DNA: TGTGCCAGCAGCCCGACCCACAAGGGCCGAAACATTCAGTACTTC
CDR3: CASSPTHKGRNIQYF

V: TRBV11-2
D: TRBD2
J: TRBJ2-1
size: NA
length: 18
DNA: TGTGCCAGCAGCTTATCGGGACTAGCGGGAGGGGGGGACAATGAGCAGTTCTTC
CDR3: CASSLSGLAGGGDNEQFF

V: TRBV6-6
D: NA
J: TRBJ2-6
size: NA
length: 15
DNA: TGTGCCAGCAGTTACTCGATCCCTGGGGCCAACGTCCTGACTTTC
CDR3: CASSYSIPGANVLTF

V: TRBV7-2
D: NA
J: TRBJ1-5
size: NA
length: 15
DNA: TGTGCCAGCAGCTTAGAGAGTGTGTACAATCAGCCCCAGCATTTT
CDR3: CASSLESVYNQPQHF

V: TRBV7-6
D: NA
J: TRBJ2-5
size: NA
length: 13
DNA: TGTGCCAGCAGCTTAGTCGTTCAAGAGACCCAGTACTTC
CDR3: CASSLVVQETQYF

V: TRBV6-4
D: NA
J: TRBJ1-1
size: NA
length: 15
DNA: TGTGCCAGCAGTGACAATAACAGGATGGGCACTGAAGCTTTCTTT
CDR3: CASSDNNRMGTEAFF

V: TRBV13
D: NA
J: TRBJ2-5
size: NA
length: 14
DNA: TGTGCCAGCAGGAGGCAGTCGTACCAAGAGACCCAGTACTTC
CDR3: CASRRQSYQETQYF

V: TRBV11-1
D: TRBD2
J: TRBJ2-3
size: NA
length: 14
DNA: TGTGCCAGCAGCCGGACTAGCGGAACTGATACGCAGTATTTT
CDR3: CASSRTSGTDTQYF

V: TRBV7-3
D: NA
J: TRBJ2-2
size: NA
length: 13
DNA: TGTGCCAGCAGCTTACGCGGCCAGATGGAGCTGTTTTTT
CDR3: CASSLRGQMELFF

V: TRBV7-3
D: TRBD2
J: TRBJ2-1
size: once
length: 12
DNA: TGTGCCAGCAGCCGGACTAGCGCTGAGCAGTTCTTC
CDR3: CASSRTSAEQFF

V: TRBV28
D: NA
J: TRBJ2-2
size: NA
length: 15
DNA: TGTGCCAGCAGTTCGCAGGGATCTTGGACCGGGGAGCTGTTTTTT
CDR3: CASSSQGSWTGELFF

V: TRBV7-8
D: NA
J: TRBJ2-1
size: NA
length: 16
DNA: TGTGCCAGCACTCCCCCTATTGTTGGCAGATCCAATGAGCAGTTCTTC
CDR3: CASTPPIVGRSNEQFF

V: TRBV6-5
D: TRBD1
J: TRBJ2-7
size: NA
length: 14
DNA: TGTGCCAGCAGTTACAGGACAGGGACTTGGGAGCAGTACTTC
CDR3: CASSYRTGTWEQYF

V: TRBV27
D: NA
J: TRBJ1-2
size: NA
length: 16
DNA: TGTGCCAGCAGTTTTAGCCCCGGACAGAACATCTATGGCTACACCTTC
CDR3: CASSFSPGQNIYGYTF

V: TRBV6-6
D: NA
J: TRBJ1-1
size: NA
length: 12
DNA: TGTGCCAGCAGCAAGACTAACACTGAAGCTTTCTTT
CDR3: CASSKTNTEAFF

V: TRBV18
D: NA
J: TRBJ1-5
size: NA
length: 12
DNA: TGTGCCAGCTCTCCCCAGGGTCAGCCCCAGCATTTT
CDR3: CASSPQGQPQHF

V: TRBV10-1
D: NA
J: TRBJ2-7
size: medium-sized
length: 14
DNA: TGCGCCAGCAGTGACGGGACCCACCCCTACGAGCAGTACTTC
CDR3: CASSDGTHPYEQYF

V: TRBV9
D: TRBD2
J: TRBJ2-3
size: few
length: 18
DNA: TGTGCCAGCAGGACAGTCCCCAGCGGGACGGTGGGCACAGATACGCAGTATTTT
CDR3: CASRTVPSGTVGTDTQYF

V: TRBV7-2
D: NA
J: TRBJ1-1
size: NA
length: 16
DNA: TGTGCCAGCAGCTTCCGGGACACTGTTCGCGGCGCTGAAGCTTTCTTT
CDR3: CASSFRDTVRGAEAFF

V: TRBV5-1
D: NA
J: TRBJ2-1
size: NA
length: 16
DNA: TGCGCCAGCAGCTCCGCCGGGACTGATTCCTACAATGAGCAGTTCTTC
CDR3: CASSSAGTDSYNEQFF

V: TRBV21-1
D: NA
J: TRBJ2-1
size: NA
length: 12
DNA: TGTGCCAGCAGCAAGGCGAGGCTCGAGCAGTTCTTC
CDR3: CASSKARLEQFF

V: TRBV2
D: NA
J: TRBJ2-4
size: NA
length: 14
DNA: TGTGCCAGCAGGGGCCGTCTGGCCAAAAACATTCAGTACTTC
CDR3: CASRGRLAKNIQYF

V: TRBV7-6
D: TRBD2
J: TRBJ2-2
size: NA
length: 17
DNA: TGTGCCAGCAGCTTAGCCGGGACTAGCCTCATCACCGGGGAGCTGTTTTTT
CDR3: CASSLAGTSLITGELFF

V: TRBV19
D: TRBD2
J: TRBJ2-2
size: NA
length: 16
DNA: TGTGCCAGTAGTATCTCAGCGGGATTTGAGACCGGGGAGCTGTTTTTT
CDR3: CASSISAGFETGELFF

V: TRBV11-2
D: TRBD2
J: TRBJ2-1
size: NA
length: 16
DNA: TGTGCCAGCAGCCTCTCTAGCGGGATATCCTACAATGAGCAGTTCTTC
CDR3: CASSLSSGISYNEQFF

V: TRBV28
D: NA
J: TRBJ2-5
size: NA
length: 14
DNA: TGTGCCAGCAGTTTATCCCGTGCGGCCGAGACCCAGTACTTC
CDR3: CASSLSRAAETQYF

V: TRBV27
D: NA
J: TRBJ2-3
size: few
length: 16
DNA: TGTGCCAGCAGTTTATCGATAGGACCAAGCACAGATACGCAGTATTTT
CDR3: CASSLSIGPSTDTQYF

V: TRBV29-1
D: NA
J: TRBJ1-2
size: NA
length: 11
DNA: TGCAGCGTCGGGGACAACTATGGCTACACCTTC
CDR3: CSVGDNYGYTF

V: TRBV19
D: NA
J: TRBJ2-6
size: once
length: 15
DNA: TGTGCCAGTAGTCTTGACAGCTCTGGGGCCAACGTCCTGACTTTC
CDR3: CASSLDSSGANVLTF

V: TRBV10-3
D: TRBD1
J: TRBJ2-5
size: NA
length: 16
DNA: TGTGCCATCAGTAGGGGACAGGGTAATTTGGGAGAGACCCAGTACTTC
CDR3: CAISRGQGNLGETQYF

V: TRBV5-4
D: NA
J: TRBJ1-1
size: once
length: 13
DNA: TGTGCCAGCAGACCGCAGGGGAACACTGAAGCTTTCTTT
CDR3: CASRPQGNTEAFF

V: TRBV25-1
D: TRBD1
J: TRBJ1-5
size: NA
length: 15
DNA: TGTGCCAGCAGCTCCCTGGACAGGGACAATCAGCCCCAGCATTTT
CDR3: CASSSLDRDNQPQHF

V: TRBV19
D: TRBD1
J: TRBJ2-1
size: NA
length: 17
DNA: TGTGCCAGTAGTCTCAACCCCCCAGGGGGTTACAACAATGAGCAGTTCTTC
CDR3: CASSLNPPGGYNNEQFF

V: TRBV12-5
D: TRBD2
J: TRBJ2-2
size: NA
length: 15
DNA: TGTGCTAGTGGTTTGGGGACTAGCGGCGGCGGGGAGCTGTTTTTT
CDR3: CASGLGTSGGGELFF

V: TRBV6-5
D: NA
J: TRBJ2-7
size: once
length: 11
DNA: TGTGCCAGCAGTTTAGACGGCGAGCAGTACTTC
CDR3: CASSLDGEQYF

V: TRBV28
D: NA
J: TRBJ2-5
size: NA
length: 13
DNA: TGTGCCAGCAGTTTAAATGAACCGGAGACCCAGTACTTC
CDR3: CASSLNEPETQYF

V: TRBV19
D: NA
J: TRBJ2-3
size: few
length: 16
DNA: TGTGCCAGTAGTATCCCTGGCGGGCCCGGCACAGATACGCAGTATTTT
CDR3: CASSIPGGPGTDTQYF

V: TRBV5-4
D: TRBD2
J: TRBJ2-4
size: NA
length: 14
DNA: TGTGCCAGCAGCTTGGAAGGGAGCGGGGACATTCAGTACTTC
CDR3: CASSLEGSGDIQYF